One sample yielded the 32 T cell receptor beta chains listed below, sequenced in a study of shared clonotypes between healthy human individuals. Assay: immunoSEQ multiplex PCR; the TCRdb copy retains only in-frame clones and omits some. The data show some 2,000,000 clones, with under 97% seen just once and approximately 0.13% held by the top ten. The sample taken for sequencing was naive CD4+ T cells sorted from blood. Sample subset: CD45RA+ positively selected. These receptors all come from a man aged 18 to 35 in good health.

CDR3 protein: CASSYQKSSGNTIYF. The CDR3 nucleotides are TGTGCCAGCAGTTATCAGAAGAGCTCTGGAAACACCATATATTTT. The chain uses TRBV6-5 and TRBJ1-3; D ambiguous. The CDR3 extends over 15 amino acids. Germline CDR1 is MNHEY and CDR2 is SVGAGI. Trimming took 3 bases from V and 0 from J, leaving 9 bases between them.

V usage is TRBV6-1 and J usage is TRBJ1-5; TRBD1 matches at 8 bases. The V gene end was trimmed by 1 base and the J gene end by 6 bases; junction bases not matched to a gene: 5. The CDR3 has 15 residues. From germline, CDR1 is MNHNS and CDR2 SASEGT. DNA of the CDR3: TGTGCCAGCAGTGAAGAGACAGGGGTGGTTCAGCCCCAGCATTTT. Its protein product is CASSEETGVVQPQHF.

Concerning this clone: The same CDR3 also results from other DNA sequences found in this sample. V gene TRBV18 combines with J gene TRBJ2-2, with D unresolved. The V and J ends lost 2 bases and 5 bases respectively, with 6 bases between them. Germline V gene data show CDR1 as KGHSH and CDR2 as LQKENI. This CDR3 contains 13 residues. CDR3 residues: CASSPLGTGELFF. CDR3 coding DNA: TGTGCCAGCTCACCATTGGGGACCGGGGAGCTGTTTTTT. Looking up the rest from reference TRBV18 and TRBJ2-2 gives the full variable domain: NAGVMQNPRHLVRRRGQEARLRCSPMKGHSHVYWYRQLPEEGLKFMVYLQKENIIDESGMPKERFSAEFPKEGPSILRIQQVVRGDSAAYFCASSPLGTGELFFGEGSRLTVL.

CDR3 DNA sequence: TGCGCCAGCAGCTTGGAGGGGGATGAGCAGTTCTTC. It yields the protein CASSLEGDEQFF. The V gene is TRBV5-1, the J gene TRBJ2-1; a possible D gene is TRBD1 (6 bases). CDR3 size: 12 residues. The germline V gene has CDR1 SGHRS and CDR2 YFSETQ. The V gene lost 0 bases and the J gene lost 8 bases, with 6 bases spanning the gap.

This chain uses TRBV30 with TRBJ1-2; D is uncertain. The length of the CDR3 is 14 residues. Deletions cut 0 bases from V and 8 bases from J, with 16 bases between. The germline CDR1 and CDR2 sequences are GTSNPN and SVGIG (reference sequence). The CDR3 spells CAWSVSVFKEGYTF. The CDR3 nucleotides are TGTGCCTGGAGTGTATCGGTCTTCAAGGAGGGCTACACCTTC.

The chain carries TRBV6-5 and TRBJ1-3; no reliable D call. Trimming shortened V by 3 bases and J by 4 bases, and 16 bases separated the two germline ends. Per germline, CDR1 MNHEY and CDR2 SVGAGI. The CDR3 loop spans 16 amino acids. CDR3 DNA sequence: TGTGCCAGCAGTTATGATACCGACGTTCTGGGAAACACCATATATTTT. It is translated as CASSYDTDVLGNTIYF.

A remark on this clone: Within the sample, other DNA sequences also encode this same CDR3. The V and J genes are TRBV7-2 and TRBJ1-1; no firm D call. Germline loops: CDR1 SGHTA, CDR2 FQGNSA. This CDR3 region has 13 residues. Trimming left V 5 bases short and J 1 base short, with 8 bases between. This chain's CDR3 is CASSLNRNTEAFF. The CDR3 nucleotides are TGTGCCAGCAGCCTCAATCGGAACACTGAAGCTTTCTTT.

V and J are TRBV6-1 and TRBJ1-5; D gene ambiguous. Trimming stripped 2 bases from V and 6 bases from J, with 20 bases between. CDR1 and CDR2 from the germline V gene are MNHNS and SASEGT. The CDR3 extends over 17 amino acids. CDR3 sequence reads: CASSEFFPGRNGQPQHF. CDR3 DNA sequence: TGTGCCAGCAGTGAATTCTTCCCGGGGAGAAACGGTCAGCCCCAGCATTTT.

The rearrangement joins TRBV5-1 to TRBJ2-7; TRBD1 matches at 7 bases. The CDR3 has 14 residues. The germline V gene has CDR1 SGHRS and CDR2 YFSETQ. With V trimmed by 0 bases and J by 7 bases, 7 bases remained unmatched. CDR3 DNA: TGCGCCAGCAGCTTGGCTACAGGGGTAGAGGAGCAGTACTTC. Translation: CASSLATGVEEQYF.

Remarks on this clone: Other DNA sequences of this sample code for an identical CDR3. The rearrangement links TRBV10-3 to TRBJ2-2; D unclear. Germline V CDR1 and CDR2: ENHRY, SYGVKD. The CDR3 spans 15 residues. Trimming took 2 bases from V and 0 from J, leaving 7 bases between them. Here the CDR3 reads CAISETATNTGELFF. The CDR3 bases are TGTGCCATCAGTGAGACAGCCACGAACACCGGGGAGCTGTTTTTT.

The chain carries TRBV7-9 and TRBJ2-7; the match to TRBD2 covers 9 bases. Germline CDR1 SEHNR, CDR2 FQNEAQ (reference sequence). The CDR3 is 15 amino acids. Trimming removed 4 bases from V and 2 bases from J; junction bases left unmatched: 6. CDR3 DNA sequence: TGTGCCAGCAGCTCGATAGCGGGGGCTGCCTACGAGCAGTACTTC. Its translation is CASSSIAGAAYEQYF.

V gene TRBV28 combines with J gene TRBJ1-2; 8 nucleotides agree with TRBD1. The CDR3 is made up of 14 amino acids. From germline, CDR1 is MDHEN and CDR2 SYDVKM. V dropped 10 bases and J dropped 7; count of bases not matched to a gene: 14. In DNA, the CDR3 is TGTGCCACCGATGACAGGGGTAGGGCGGGTGGCTACACCTTC. Translation gives CATDDRGRAGGYTF.

The chain couples TRBV6-1 to TRBJ1-5, with no clear D. The V gene's germline CDR1 is MNHNS and CDR2 SASEGT. V lost 6 bases and J lost 2, with 8 bases in between. The CDR3 length is 13 residues. CDR3 bases: TGTGCCAGCAGGTTAGACGGCAATCAGCCCCAGCATTTT. Its protein is CASRLDGNQPQHF.

Concerning this clone itself: Its ends do not fully match the called genes, so a read error is possible. This sample also contains other DNA sequences that code for the same CDR3. This chain joins TRBV7-7 and TRBJ2-7; 9 positions match TRBD1. CDR1 and CDR2 (germline): SSHAT, FNYEAQ (reference sequence). The CDR3 sequence is 14 residues long. CDR3 residues: CASSPRTGAYEQYF. For the CDR3, the DNA is TGTGCTAGCAGCCCACGGACAGGGGCCTACGAGCAGTACTTC. The full variable domain, its missing parts supplied by reference TRBV7-7 and TRBJ2-7, is GAGVSQSPRYKVTKRGQDVTLRCDPISSHATLYWYQQALGQGPEFLTYFNYEAQPDKSGLPSDRFSAERPEGSISTLTIQRTEQRDSAMYRCASSPRTGAYEQYFGPGTRLTVT.

The V call is TRBV2, the J call TRBJ1-6; TRBD1 agrees at 8 bases. Losses at the gene ends were 6 bases for V and 14 bases for J; bases not matched to a gene: 6. In germline, CDR1 is SNHLY, CDR2 FYNNEI. The CDR3 covers 12 residues. CDR3 residues: CASRTGVWALHF. The CDR3 bases are TGTGCCAGCAGGACAGGGGTCTGGGCCCTCCACTTT.

The J gene is TRBJ2-4, the V gene TRBV7-9, with D uncertain. Trimming shortened V by 3 bases and J by 8 bases, and 8 bases separated the two germline ends. The germline CDR1 and CDR2 sequences are SEHNR and FQNEAQ (reference sequence). CDR3 length: 12 amino acids. CDR3 DNA: TGTGCCAGCAGCTTCCCAACGGACATTCAGTACTTC. Translated: CASSFPTDIQYF. The whole variable domain, remainder taken from reference TRBV7-9 and TRBJ2-4, is DTGVSQNPRHKITKRGQNVTFRCDPISEHNRLYWYRQTLGQGPEFLTYFQNEAQLEKSRLLSDRFSAERPKGSFSTLEIQRTEQGDSAMYLCASSFPTDIQYFGAGTRLSVL.

The V gene is TRBV4-1, the J gene TRBJ2-7, with D possibly matching TRBD2 (5 bases). This CDR3 spans 14 amino acids. V shed 1 base and J shed 3 bases, with 10 bases lying between them. Germline V gene lookup returns CDR1 MGHRA and CDR2 YSYEKL. In DNA form, the CDR3 reads TGCGCCAGCAGCCAAGCGGACGGGGACTACGAGCAGTACTTC. Amino acids: CASSQADGDYEQYF.

The J gene is TRBJ2-1, the V gene TRBV5-6; TRBD2 aligns across 8 bases. The V and J ends lost 4 bases and 8 bases, in that order; junction bases with no gene match: 14. The germline V gene encodes CDR1 SGHDT and CDR2 YYEEEE. CDR3 length equals 16 residues. As DNA, the CDR3 is TGTGCCAGCAGCATCCTCCCGGGAGGGAGGGAATATGAGCAGTTCTTC. It yields the protein CASSILPGGREYEQFF. Based on the CDR3 plus reference TRBV5-6 and TRBJ2-1, the full variable domain is DAGVTQSPTHLIKTRGQQVTLRCSPKSGHDTVSWYQQALGQGPQFIFQYYEEEERQRGNFPDRFSGHQFPNYSSELNVNALLLGDSALYLCASSILPGGREYEQFFGPGTRLTVL.

This chain connects TRBV28 to TRBJ2-1; 7 bases are a match to TRBD2. With 6 bases clipped from V and 3 bases from J, the junction kept 8 bases outside the gene matches. The CDR3 has 15 amino acids. Germline V gene sequence: CDR1 MDHEN, CDR2 SYDVKM. This CDR3 reads CASRIGLADYNEQFF. The CDR3, as DNA: TGTGCCAGCAGAATCGGGCTAGCGGACTACAATGAGCAGTTCTTC.

The J gene is TRBJ1-2, the V gene TRBV6-6; perhaps TRBD1 as D (6 bases). The CDR3 extends over 13 amino acids. Between the trimmed V and J ends, which lost 6 bases and 3 bases, there was a span of 11 bases. The germline V gene has CDR1 MNHNY and CDR2 SVGAGI (reference sequence). CDR3 protein: CASSISGDYGYTF. The CDR3 nucleotides are TGTGCCAGCAGCATTTCAGGGGACTATGGCTACACCTTC.

V and J are TRBV7-9 and TRBJ1-4; D unresolved. Germline V CDR1 and CDR2: SEHNR, FQNEAQ (reference sequence). V lost 4 bases, J lost 5 bases, and 17 bases lay in between. The CDR3 spans 16 residues. The CDR3 coding sequence is TGTGCCAGCAGCTCTCGATCGGCCGGAAGAAATGAAAAACTGTTTTTT. Translation gives CASSSRSAGRNEKLFF. Full variable domain (missing parts from reference TRBV7-9 and TRBJ1-4): DTGVSQNPRHKITKRGQNVTFRCDPISEHNRLYWYRQTLGQGPEFLTYFQNEAQLEKSRLLSDRFSAERPKGSFSTLEIQRTEQGDSAMYLCASSSRSAGRNEKLFFGSGTQLSVL.

This clone has a handful of counts. V is TRBV19 and J is TRBJ1-3, with D perhaps matching TRBD1 (6 bases). CDR3 length: 13 amino acids. CDR1 is LNHDA and CDR2 is SQIVND in the germline V gene (reference sequence). V was shortened by 8 bases and J by 4 bases, with 12 bases between the two germline ends. The CDR3 sequence is CASGQSLGNTIYF. In DNA form, the CDR3 reads TGTGCCAGTGGACAGAGTTTAGGAAACACCATATATTTT.

V and J are TRBV27 and TRBJ2-3; 8 positions agree with TRBD2. V was clipped by 4 bases and J by 1 base; unmatched bases: 4. Germline lookup yields CDR1 MNHEY and CDR2 SMNVEV (reference sequence). The CDR3 extends over 15 amino acids. CDR3 sequence (DNA): TGTGCCAGCAGTTCTCCGGGGGGGCGCACAGATACGCAGTATTTT. It codes for CASSSPGGRTDTQYF.

V gene TRBV18 combines with J gene TRBJ2-1; D is unclear. The CDR3 is made up of 13 amino acids. V was pared by 3 bases and J by 7 bases, with 10 bases between. Germline CDR1 is KGHSH and CDR2 is LQKENI. For the CDR3, the DNA is TGTGCCAGCTCACCGCGTGAGGCGAATGAGCAGTTCTTC. Residues: CASSPREANEQFF.

This chain uses TRBV28 with TRBJ1-5; D is possibly TRBD1 (5 bases). The V end lost 9 bases, the J end lost 9 bases, and 24 bases lay between the germline ends. Looked up from germline, CDR1 is MDHEN and CDR2 is SYDVKM. The CDR3 covers 15 residues. As DNA, the CDR3 is TGTGCCAGTAGAGCCAGGGATGGAGCCTGGGGGCCCCAGCATTTT. Translated, it gives CASRARDGAWGPQHF.

The chain has TRBV30 and TRBJ1-2; no definite D call. CDR1 and CDR2 (germline): GTSNPN, SVGIG (reference sequence). V shed 5 bases and J shed 6 bases, with 19 bases lying between them. The CDR3 loop spans 14 amino acids. CDR3 sequence: CAWAAGIVTDGYTF. As DNA, the CDR3 is TGTGCCTGGGCGGCGGGAATTGTAACCGATGGCTACACCTTC.

V gene TRBV30 combines with J gene TRBJ2-3; 14 bases are a match to TRBD2. CDR1 and CDR2 from the germline V gene are GTSNPN and SVGIG (reference sequence). The CDR3 covers 19 residues. J was trimmed by 4 bases and V by 1 base; bases with no gene match: 13. CDR3 DNA sequence: TGTGCCTGGAGTGCCCGACCGGGACTAGCGGGAGCATTGGCAGATACGCAGTATTTT. Protein: CAWSARPGLAGALADTQYF. Full variable domain (missing parts from reference TRBV30 and TRBJ2-3): SQTIHQWPATLVQPVGSPLSLECTVEGTSNPNLYWYRQAAGRGLQLLFYSVGIGQISSEVPQNLSASRPQDRQFILSSKKLLLSDSGFYLCAWSARPGLAGALADTQYFGPGTRLTVL.

V is TRBV13 and J is TRBJ2-1, with TRBD2 identical over 13 bases. Germline V gene lookup returns CDR1 PRHDT and CDR2 FYEKMQ (reference sequence). V gave up 5 bases and J gave up 7 bases; unmatched junction bases: 8. The CDR3 consists of 16 residues. CDR3 loop: CASSGWTSGSGNEQFF. CDR3 nucleotide sequence: TGTGCCAGCAGCGGATGGACTAGCGGGAGCGGGAATGAGCAGTTCTTC.

This rearrangement joins TRBV5-4 to TRBJ2-2; 9 nucleotides match TRBD2. Germline loops: CDR1 SGHNT, CDR2 YYREEE (reference sequence). With 4 bases clipped from V and 6 bases from J, the junction kept 16 bases outside the gene matches. This CDR3 has 18 residues. CDR3 in amino acids: CASSPGGSGRAGAGELFF. The CDR3 region has the DNA TGTGCCAGCAGCCCCGGTGGTAGCGGGAGAGCTGGGGCCGGGGAGCTGTTTTTT. The whole variable domain, filled in from reference TRBV5-4 and TRBJ2-2, reads ETGVTQSPTHLIKTRGQQVTLRCSSQSGHNTVSWYQQALGQGPQFIFQYYREEENGRGNFPPRFSGLQFPNYSSELNVNALELDDSALYLCASSPGGSGRAGAGELFFGEGSRLTVL.

J is TRBJ2-2 and V is TRBV6-1; 8 bases line up with TRBD2. After removal of 4 bases from V and 2 bases from J, the junction contained 6 bases not matched to a gene. The germline V gene has CDR1 MNHNS and CDR2 SASEGT. The length of the CDR3 is 16 residues. Here the CDR3 reads CASSARGAVNTGELFF. The CDR3 bases are TGTGCCAGCAGTGCGCGGGGGGCGGTTAACACCGGGGAGCTGTTTTTT.

This sequence joins TRBV28 and TRBJ1-1, with 8 bases aligning to TRBD1. This CDR3 comprises 16 residues. After removal of 3 bases from V and 7 bases from J, the junction contained 13 bases not matched to a gene. Germline V gene data show CDR1 as MDHEN and CDR2 as SYDVKM. The CDR3 region is CASSFRGQDHRLEAFF. CDR3 nucleotide sequence: TGTGCCAGCAGTTTCAGGGGGCAAGACCATAGACTTGAAGCTTTCTTT.

This rearrangement joins TRBV10-3 to TRBJ2-1; 8 bases match TRBD2. Germline values: CDR1 ENHRY, CDR2 SYGVKD. This CDR3 is built from 13 residues. Germline trimming cut 5 bases from V and 6 bases from J; bases unmatched to any gene: 3. The CDR3 loop is CAISRTSPNEQFF. DNA of the CDR3: TGTGCCATCAGTCGGACTAGCCCCAATGAGCAGTTCTTC.